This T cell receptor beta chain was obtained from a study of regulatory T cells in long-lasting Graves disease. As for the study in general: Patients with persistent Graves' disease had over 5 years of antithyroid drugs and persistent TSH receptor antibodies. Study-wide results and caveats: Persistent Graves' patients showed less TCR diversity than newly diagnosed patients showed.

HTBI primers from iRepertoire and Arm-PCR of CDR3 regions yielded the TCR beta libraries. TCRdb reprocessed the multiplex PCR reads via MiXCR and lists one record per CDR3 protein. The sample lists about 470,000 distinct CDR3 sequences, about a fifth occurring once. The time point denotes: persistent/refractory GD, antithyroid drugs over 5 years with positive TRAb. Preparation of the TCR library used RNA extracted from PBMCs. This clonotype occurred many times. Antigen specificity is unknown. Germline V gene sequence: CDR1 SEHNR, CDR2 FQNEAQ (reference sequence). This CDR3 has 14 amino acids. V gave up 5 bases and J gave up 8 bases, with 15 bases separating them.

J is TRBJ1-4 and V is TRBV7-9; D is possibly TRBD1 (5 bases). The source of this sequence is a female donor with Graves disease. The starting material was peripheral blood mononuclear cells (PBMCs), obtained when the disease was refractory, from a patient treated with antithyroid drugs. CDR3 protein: CASSPTVDSEKLFF. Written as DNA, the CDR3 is TGTGCCAGCAGCCCGACAGTAGACTCGGAAAAACTGTTTTTT.